A selection of T cell receptor beta chains follows, all from one sample in a study of CD8 T cells in Susac syndrome. TCRdb called the immunoSEQ multiplex PCR reads again in MiXCR, with one record for every CDR3 protein. The table records 150,000 to 200,000 distinct CDR3 sequences, approximately 92% of them present only once. What was sequenced was CD4+ T cells from PBMCs. All receptors come from a human donor in good health. Each CDR3 is given with its conserved first and last residue. The order of the fields is V gene, J gene, clone size, D gene, CDR3 protein, CDR3 DNA. D genes are given only for firm matches. Size is stated for part of the rows, as once, few or many counts, or as a class when the clone is expanded.

TRBV9	TRBJ2-3	-	-	CASSDGRTDTQYF	TGTGCCAGCAGCGACGGCCGCACAGATACGCAGTATTTT
TRBV7-9	TRBJ1-2	-	TRBD1	CASSTTNRGRVYGYTF	TGTGCCAGCAGCACCACTAACAGGGGGCGCGTCTATGGCTACACCTTC
TRBV6-1	TRBJ2-7	-	-	CASIGFSSSYEQYF	TGTGCCAGCATAGGTTTTTCCAGCTCCTACGAGCAGTACTTC
TRBV7-2	TRBJ1-4	-	-	CASSRKTGASGKLFF	TGTGCCAGCAGCCGTAAGACGGGGGCGAGTGGAAAACTGTTTTTT
TRBV15	TRBJ1-5	-	-	CATSREGSQPQHF	TGTGCCACCAGCAGAGAAGGCAGTCAGCCCCAGCATTTT
TRBV6-2/TRBV6-3	TRBJ2-3	-	TRBD2	CASTLAGGPDTQYF	TGTGCCAGTACCCTAGCGGGGGGGCCAGATACGCAGTATTTT
TRBV13	TRBJ2-1	once	-	CASSPLDREGLAFF	TGTGCCAGCAGTCCCCTGGACCGAGAGGGGTTAGCGTTCTTC
TRBV29-1	TRBJ2-3	once	-	CSSVSYTDTQYF	TGCAGCTCGGTTAGCTACACAGATACGCAGTATTTT
TRBV7-2	TRBJ2-7	-	-	CASSLAQLYEQYF	TGTGCCAGCAGCTTAGCCCAGTTGTACGAGCAGTACTTC
TRBV5-1	TRBJ2-5	once	-	CASSLEGGKEETQYF	TGCGCCAGCAGCTTGGAGGGAGGAAAGGAGGAGACCCAGTACTTC
TRBV29-1	TRBJ1-6	-	-	CSVRDVNSPLHF	TGCAGCGTTAGGGATGTCAATTCACCCCTCCACTTT
TRBV11-2	TRBJ2-1	-	-	CASSFLASSYNEQFF	TGTGCCAGCAGCTTCCTTGCAAGCTCCTACAATGAGCAGTTCTTC
TRBV5-1	TRBJ2-5	-	TRBD2	CASSSEEIGGAQYF	TGCGCCAGCAGTTCTGAAGAGATCGGGGGGGCCCAGTACTTC
TRBV19	TRBJ2-2	-	TRBD1	CASTKAGTGSFGTGELFF	TGTGCCAGTACTAAAGCTGGGACAGGGAGTTTCGGCACCGGGGAGCTGTTTTTT
TRBV3-1	TRBJ2-4	-	TRBD2	CASSPGGGKNIQYF	TGTGCCAGCAGCCCCGGCGGGGGCAAAAACATTCAGTACTTC
TRBV2	TRBJ2-2	-	TRBD1	CASSWTGHTGELFF	TGTGCCAGCAGTTGGACAGGGCACACCGGGGAGCTGTTTTTT
TRBV7-9	TRBJ2-5	-	TRBD1	CASSSFTGAFGETQYF	TGTGCCAGCAGCTCCTTTACAGGGGCTTTTGGAGAGACCCAGTACTTC
TRBV6-5	TRBJ1-2	few	-	CASSYGGNYGYTF	TGTGCCAGCAGTTACGGCGGCAACTATGGCTACACCTTC
TRBV7-3	TRBJ1-1	-	TRBD1	CASSPTGDRGGTEAFF	TGTGCCAGCAGCCCGACCGGCGACAGGGGGGGGACTGAAGCTTTCTTT
TRBV12-3/TRBV12-4	TRBJ2-5	-	-	CASSSRVIETQYF	TGTGCCAGCAGTAGCAGGGTAATCGAGACCCAGTACTTC